The 18 T cell receptor beta chains presented below share a single source sample, sequenced in a study of cytotoxic CD8 clonotypes in ibrutinib-treated CLL (dated by TCRdb to the early 2020s). The library was made by the immunoSEQ multiplex PCR assay. TCRdb mirrors the immuneACCESS table, restricted to in-frame sequences. Some clones are absent from its copies; in checked studies, under half trace to an unresolved V gene, and the reason for the others is unknown. The sample records 11,000 to 15,000 clones, roughly 50% of which are singletons. The ten largest account for about 34% of the sample. The material was PBMCs, obtained at a roughly 24-month disease-progression time point, from a patient treated with ibrutinib. The receptors here all came from a human donor with chronic lymphocytic leukemia.

This clone has only a few counts. This rearrangement joins TRBV4-1 to TRBJ1-1; D call uncertain. CDR3 length equals 16 residues. Deletions cut 1 base from V and 0 bases from J, with 12 bases between. Germline CDR1 is MGHRA and CDR2 is YSYEKL. This chain's CDR3 is CASSQVGQLMNTEAFF. The CDR3 DNA follows: TGCGCCAGCAGCCAAGTTGGGCAGCTCATGAACACTGAAGCTTTCTTT.

V is TRBV7-8 and J is TRBJ1-6, with D perhaps matching TRBD1 (5 bases). The CDR3 runs to 15 residues. Germline V gene data show CDR1 as SGHVS and CDR2 as FQNEAQ. Trimming removed 5 bases from V and 10 bases from J, with 18 bases in between. The CDR3 DNA reads TGTGCCAGCAGCCTAAGGACAAGGGGAGGATCACCCCTCCACTTT. Translating gives CASSLRTRGGSPLHF.

This clone was counted a single time. Germline and junction disagree at one end, which may indicate a read error. The chain carries TRBV9 and TRBJ2-5; 7 nucleotides agree with TRBD2. Germline lookup yields CDR1 SGDLS and CDR2 YYNGEE. The CDR3 totals 11 residues. The CDR3 spells CASSDAGGGHF. CDR3 sequence (DNA): TGTGCCAGCAGCGACGCTGGGGGGGGACACTTC.

About this clone itself: At one end, the junction sequence differs from germline, possibly due to a read error. The chain joins TRBV12-5 to TRBJ1-2, with D maybe TRBD1 (6 bases). The CDR3 sequence is 16 residues long. Germline V gene data show CDR1 as LGHNT and CDR2 as FRNRAP. CDR3 bases: TGTGCTAGTGGTTCTCCTTGGGGGGCAGTGACTAACATCGACCACTTC. It translates to CASGSPWGAVTNIDHF.

V and J are TRBV27 and TRBJ1-5; D not resolved. Between the trimmed V and J ends, which lost 5 bases and 7 bases, there was a span of 18 bases. Germline V gene data show CDR1 as MNHEY and CDR2 as SMNVEV (reference sequence). This CDR3 spans 15 amino acids. The CDR3: CASSPGVGGSQPQHF. CDR3 nucleotides: TGTGCCAGCAGTCCAGGCGTGGGAGGCAGCCAGCCCCAGCATTTT.

This chain links TRBV5-1 with TRBJ2-7, with a possible D match to TRBD2 (6 bases). Germline CDR1 is SGHRS and CDR2 is YFSETQ. CDR3 length: 13 residues. V lost 3 bases and J 6 bases, leaving 13 bases between the germline ends. CDR3 sequence (DNA): TGCGCCAGCAGCTCAAAGGGACTCGGCGAGCAGTACTTC. Protein: CASSSKGLGEQYF.

This chain uses TRBV14 with TRBJ1-2; D possibly corresponds to TRBD1 (5 bases). The CDR3 covers 14 residues. Between the trimmed V and J ends, which lost 1 base and 4 bases, there was a span of 10 bases. The germline CDR1 and CDR2 sequences are SGHDN and FVKESK. CDR3 loop: CASSQGKGTYGYTF. The DNA for the CDR3 is TGTGCCAGCAGCCAAGGGAAGGGGACCTATGGCTACACCTTC.

The chain employs TRBV29-1 and TRBJ2-1; unclear D gene. Per germline, CDR1 SQVTM and CDR2 ANQGSEA. Trimming left V 5 bases short and J 8 bases short, with 10 bases between. The CDR3 runs 11 residues. Here the CDR3 DNA reads TGCAGCGTTTCAGGCGTCGATGAGCAGTTCTTC. This gives the protein CSVSGVDEQFF.

The rearrangement joins TRBV29-1 to TRBJ2-7; no definite D call. Germline CDR1 SQVTM, CDR2 ANQGSEA. This CDR3 has 13 residues. The V end was cut by 4 bases, the J end by 1 base, with 11 bases between. CDR3 region: CSVGHDGSYEQYF. As DNA, the CDR3 is TGCAGCGTTGGACATGATGGGTCCTACGAGCAGTACTTC.

V is TRBV7-7 and J is TRBJ1-6; maybe TRBD1 (6 bases). The CDR3 consists of 16 residues. CDR1 is SSHAT and CDR2 is FNYEAQ in the germline V gene (reference sequence). The V and J ends lost 6 bases and 0 bases respectively, with 12 bases between them. The CDR3 coding sequence is TGTGCCAGCAGGGGAAGGGGGAGCTCCTATAATTCACCCCTCCACTTT. Translating it yields CASRGRGSSYNSPLHF. The variable domain in full, completed from reference TRBV7-7 and TRBJ1-6, reads GAGVSQSPRYKVTKRGQDVTLRCDPISSHATLYWYQQALGQGPEFLTYFNYEAQPDKSGLPSDRFSAERPEGSISTLTIQRTEQRDSAMYRCASRGRGSSYNSPLHFGNGTRLTVT.

V gene TRBV4-1 combines with J gene TRBJ2-6; tentatively, D is TRBD1 (5 bases). This CDR3 is 19 amino acids long. Germline CDR1 reads MGHRA; CDR2 reads YSYEKL. Trimming cost V 3 bases and J 4 bases, with 22 bases left between them. The CDR3 nucleotides read TGCGCCAGCAGCCAGTTACCCGACAGCGCCTTGGGAGGGGCCAACGTCCTGACTTTC. Protein: CASSQLPDSALGGANVLTF.

The chain employs TRBV18 and TRBJ2-7; D may be TRBD1 (6 bases). The CDR3 length is 13 residues. CDR1 and CDR2 from the germline V gene are KGHSH and LQKENI. Trimming took off 2 bases at V and 2 bases at J, with 7 bases between the two ends. CDR3 protein: CASSPAGAYEQYF. In DNA form, the CDR3 reads TGTGCCAGCTCACCAGCAGGGGCCTACGAGCAGTACTTC.

This clone has only a few counts. V gene TRBV20-1 combines with J gene TRBJ1-1; D call uncertain. CDR1 is DFQATT, CDR2 SNEGSKA, per germline (reference sequence). The CDR3 runs 11 residues. The germline V and J ends were trimmed by 6 bases and 0 bases, with 5 bases remaining between them. The CDR3 DNA reads as TGCAGTGCCGATATGAACACTGAAGCTTTCTTT. Translating it yields CSADMNTEAFF.

This rearrangement joins TRBV6-6 to TRBJ1-5; 11 nucleotides line up with TRBD1. The CDR3 sequence is 14 residues long. J was trimmed by 4 bases and V by 7 bases; bases with no gene match: 3. Germline V gene lookup returns CDR1 MNHNY and CDR2 SVGAGI (reference sequence). In nucleotides, the CDR3 is TGTGCCAGCAAGGGACAGGGGGAGAATCAGCCCCAGCATTTT. It yields the protein CASKGQGENQPQHF.

This clone has only a few counts. The chain joins TRBV5-4 to TRBJ1-5; a possible D gene is TRBD1 (5 bases). The germline V gene has CDR1 SGHNT and CDR2 YYREEE (reference sequence). Deletions cut 3 bases from V and 2 bases from J, with 9 bases between. CDR3 length: 14 amino acids. The CDR3 region has the DNA TGTGCCAGCAGCTCGGGGGTTGGCAATCAGCCCCAGCATTTT. Protein: CASSSGVGNQPQHF.

The rearrangement uses TRBV2 and TRBJ2-7, with D possibly matching TRBD2 (6 bases). This CDR3 contains 16 residues. From germline, CDR1 is SNHLY and CDR2 FYNNEI. Trimming took 5 bases from V and 0 from J, leaving 17 bases between them. CDR3 sequence (DNA): TGTGCCAGCAGTATCGCGGGCGGGGCCAACTCCTACGAGCAGTACTTC. Amino acids: CASSIAGGANSYEQYF.

The chain carries TRBV10-1 and TRBJ2-2; 8 nucleotides line up with TRBD1. Germline CDR1 WNHNN, CDR2 SYGVQD (reference sequence). The ends lost 0 bases at V and 1 base at J; junction bases unmatched: 4. CDR3 length: 17 amino acids. The CDR3 DNA reads as TGCGCCAGCAGTGAGTCCTACGGGACAGGGAACACCGGGGAGCTGTTTTTT. Residues: CASSESYGTGNTGELFF.

This chain joins TRBV11-2 and TRBJ1-1, with D unclear. The CDR3 loop spans 14 amino acids. V dropped 1 base and J dropped 8 bases, with 14 bases sitting between them. Looked up from germline, CDR1 is SGHAT and CDR2 is FQNNGV. The CDR3 here is CASSLAQLNYEAFF. CDR3 sequence (DNA): TGTGCCAGCAGCTTAGCACAGCTCAATTACGAAGCTTTCTTT.